The next 2 T cell receptor beta chains were all read from a single sample in a study of human T cells and chemical hapten exposure. Time point here: patch test 1, 2 weeks after DPC sensitization. The treatment is: therapeutic diphenylcyclopropenone sensitization with weekly scalp DPC. TCRdb redid the calling of the RACE reads with MiXCR, one entry per CDR3 protein. The sample contains about 120,000 distinct CDR3 sequences, roughly 12% of which appear only once. The sequences come from whole blood, collected in connection with sensitization to the hapten diphenylcyclopropenone (DPC). These receptors were obtained from a woman aged 45-59 years with alopecia areata. Some clones in this sample may be carry-over from other donors' samples.

This clonotype has ten or more counts. The chain recombines TRBV11-2 with TRBJ1-4, with D perhaps TRBD1 (6 bases). Germline V gene data show CDR1 as SGHAT and CDR2 as FQNNGV. Trimming removed 4 bases at V and 7 bases at J, with 16 bases between. The CDR3 length is 15 residues. CDR3: CASSSYRDSGEKLFF. The CDR3 nucleotides are TGTGCCAGCAGCTCCTACAGGGACTCTGGTGAAAAACTGTTTTTT.

This sequence joins TRBV6-1 and TRBJ2-3; D is tentatively TRBD1 or TRBD2 (6 bases each). Trimming took off 6 bases at V and 4 bases at J, with 11 bases between the two ends. Germline V CDR1 and CDR2: MNHNS, SASEGT. This CDR3 has 13 amino acids. The CDR3 here is CASRGGLADTQYF. The CDR3 DNA follows: TGTGCCAGCAGGGGGGGCCTCGCAGATACGCAGTATTTT.